This TCR beta chain was sequenced during a study (dated by TCRdb to 2012 to 2014). The CDR3 measures 14 amino acids from cysteine to phenylalanine. Left in the record is the CDR3 DNA by itself, 42 bases read in frame from the first base. The junction carries 17 bases between V and J, which are trimmed by 10 bases and 2 bases respectively. In the germline V gene (reference sequence), CDR1 corresponds to LNHDA and CDR2 to SQIVND. This sample was sequenced with an Illumina Genome Analyzer IIx. TCRdb cleaned the public reads at Q25 with fastp, built clones with MiXCR and kept in-frame beta chains. Identical CDR3 protein sequences are pooled into one entry, listed with their most common genes and DNA. Counted in this sample were about 7,100 distinct CDR3 sequences; approximately 30% of them appeared once. Of the sample, over 20% falls within the top ten clones. To note about this clonotype: Its antigen remains undetermined. No much larger clone exists at a distance of one base, and base qualities are not known.

The V gene is TRBV19 and the J gene is TRBJ1-1; no confident D gene assignment can be made. This clonotype was sampled from a human donor. Sequences were obtained from blood. Here the CDR3 is given as CAMEPGTYNTEAFF. The DNA sequence is given as TGTGCCATGGAGCCAGGCACCTATAACACTGAAGCTTTCTTT.